One sample yielded the 31 T cell receptor beta chains listed below, sequenced in a study of cytomegalovirus exposure and HLA in healthy donors. Use of 60 Vbeta and 13 Jbeta primers characterized the PCR. This table comes from immunoSEQ multiplex PCR, and its TCRdb copy is limited to in-frame clones, with some not included. The sample yields approximately 130,000 clones, 70% to 80% seen once. Sequenced sample: PBMCs. These receptor sequences come from a woman aged 55-70 years in good health and CMV-seropositive.

V is TRBV5-1 and J is TRBJ1-1; 7 nucleotides agree with TRBD1. The CDR3 covers 14 residues. V lost 5 bases to trimming and J lost 5 bases; unmatched junction nucleotides: 9. Germline lookup yields CDR1 SGHRS and CDR2 YFSETQ. This CDR3 is CASRKEGAGTEAFF. CDR3 DNA sequence: TGCGCCAGCAGAAAGGAGGGGGCAGGTACTGAAGCTTTCTTT.

The V call is TRBV4-1, the J call TRBJ2-3, with TRBD2 identical over 10 bases. The germline V gene has CDR1 MGHRA and CDR2 YSYEKL. V was clipped by 1 base and J by 6 bases; unmatched bases: 10. The CDR3 consists of 17 residues. The CDR3 bases are TGCGCCAGCAGCCAAGGACCCCCTAGCGGGGGCCCCGATACGCAGTATTTT. Protein: CASSQGPPSGGPDTQYF.

This clone turned up a few times. This sequence joins TRBV18 and TRBJ2-4, with 7 bases that match TRBD1. This CDR3 contains 13 residues. Germline V gives CDR1 KGHSH, CDR2 LQKENI. Germline trimming cut 3 bases from V and 9 bases from J; bases unmatched to any gene: 5. The CDR3 is CASSPRDRVIQYF. CDR3 DNA: TGTGCCAGCTCACCCCGCGACAGGGTCATTCAGTACTTC. Complete variable domain (other parts from reference TRBV18 and TRBJ2-4): NAGVMQNPRHLVRRRGQEARLRCSPMKGHSHVYWYRQLPEEGLKFMVYLQKENIIDESGMPKERFSAEFPKEGPSILRIQQVVRGDSAAYFCASSPRDRVIQYFGAGTRLSVL.

The rearrangement uses TRBV29-1 and TRBJ1-2; D may be TRBD1 (6 bases). V dropped 5 bases and J dropped 6 bases, with 10 bases sitting between them. The CDR3 consists of 11 residues. Per the germline V gene, CDR1 is SQVTM and CDR2 is ANQGSEA. CDR3: CSVIRGDGYTF. Written as DNA, the CDR3 is TGCAGCGTTATCAGGGGTGATGGCTACACCTTC.

The chain combines TRBV6-5 with TRBJ1-5; 7 nucleotides line up with TRBD1. CDR3 length: 14 amino acids. Trimming at V came to 5 bases and at J to 0 bases, leaving 1 base not matched to a gene. The V gene's germline CDR1 is MNHEY and CDR2 SVGAGI. For the CDR3, the DNA is TGTGCCAGCAGTGACAGGGATAGCAATCAGCCCCAGCATTTT. It specifies CASSDRDSNQPQHF.

The chain uses TRBV18 and TRBJ2-3; tentative D call: TRBD2 (6 bases). Deletions cut 6 bases from V and 5 bases from J, with 15 bases between. The germline V gene has CDR1 KGHSH and CDR2 LQKENI. This CDR3 is built from 14 residues. The CDR3 DNA sequence: TGTGCCAGCTCCTCAAGGCCGGAGGGAGATACGCAGTATTTT. This codes for CASSSRPEGDTQYF.

This clone was found once. The chain uses TRBV7-3 and TRBJ2-2; D perhaps matches TRBD1 (8 bases). The V gene's germline CDR1 is SGHTA and CDR2 FQGTGA. The CDR3 has 15 residues. Between the trimmed V and J ends, which lost 4 bases and 5 bases, there was a span of 14 bases. The CDR3 DNA reads as TGTGCCAGCAGCTCCGGGGGGACAGGTACCGGGGAGCTGTTTTTT. Protein sequence: CASSSGGTGTGELFF.

J is TRBJ1-6 and V is TRBV2; D call uncertain. Germline V gene data show CDR1 as SNHLY and CDR2 as FYNNEI. The ends were cut back, 5 bases at V and 9 bases at J, with 14 bases in the middle. The CDR3 is made up of 14 amino acids. CDR3 region: CASSTTLQSSPLHF. In nucleotides, the CDR3 is TGTGCCAGCAGTACCACCTTACAGAGTTCACCCCTCCACTTT.

The V call is TRBV5-6, the J call TRBJ2-7; TRBD1 matches at 7 bases. Germline V gene data show CDR1 as SGHDT and CDR2 as YYEEEE. The CDR3 runs to 15 residues. V was pared by 4 bases and J by 3 bases, with 10 bases of the junction left unmatched. CDR3 nucleotide sequence: TGTGCCAGCAGCCGTGGACAGGTCCGCGGCTACGAGCAGTACTTC. It specifies CASSRGQVRGYEQYF.

This rearrangement joins TRBV5-1 to TRBJ1-4; tentative D call: TRBD1 (5 bases). Trimming took off 3 bases at V and 4 bases at J, with 10 bases between the two ends. Per the germline V gene, CDR1 is SGHRS and CDR2 is YFSETQ. This CDR3 contains 14 residues. The CDR3 DNA follows: TGCGCCAGCAGCTCCCGACAGAATAATGAAAAACTGTTTTTT. Protein: CASSSRQNNEKLFF. The variable domain in full, completed from reference TRBV5-1 and TRBJ1-4, reads KAGVTQTPRYLIKTRGQQVTLSCSPISGHRSVSWYQQTPGQGLQFLFEYFSETQRNKGNFPGRFSGRQFSNSRSEMNVSTLELGDSALYLCASSSRQNNEKLFFGSGTQLSVL.

This clone was seen more than once but under ten times. V and J are TRBV6-6 and TRBJ2-7; 9 nucleotides match TRBD1. This CDR3 spans 16 amino acids. The germline V gene encodes CDR1 MNHNY and CDR2 SVGAGI (reference sequence). J gave up 4 bases and V 7 bases, and 14 bases lay outside the gene matches. The CDR3 spells CASIRGTNRGLYEQYF. In DNA form, the CDR3 reads TGTGCCAGCATTAGGGGAACAAACAGGGGGCTATACGAGCAGTACTTC.

The chain combines TRBV4-2 with TRBJ1-1; 12 nucleotides agree with TRBD1. V trimming: 10 bases; J trimming: 8 bases; junction bases outside the gene matches: 8. The CDR3 is 13 amino acids. Germline V gives CDR1 LGHNA, CDR2 YNFKEQ. The CDR3 sequence: CATSGDRGREAFF. CDR3 nucleotide sequence: TGTGCCACCTCAGGGGACAGGGGGCGCGAAGCTTTCTTT.

V and J are TRBV7-9 and TRBJ2-7; D unresolved. Trimming stripped 3 bases from V and 0 bases from J, with 6 bases between. This CDR3 has 13 residues. Germline V gives CDR1 SEHNR, CDR2 FQNEAQ (reference sequence). This CDR3 is CASSLAGSYEQYF. For the CDR3, the DNA is TGTGCCAGCAGCTTGGCTGGCTCCTACGAGCAGTACTTC.

This chain connects TRBV5-1 to TRBJ2-7; 10 bases are a match to TRBD1. The CDR3 contains 15 residues. CDR1 SGHRS and CDR2 YFSETQ come from the germline V gene. Losses at the gene ends were 0 bases for V and 2 bases for J; bases not matched to a gene: 2. The CDR3 region is CASSLEGTGAYEQYF. The CDR3 DNA follows: TGCGCCAGCAGCTTGGAGGGGACAGGGGCCTACGAGCAGTACTTC.

The J gene is TRBJ2-3, the V gene TRBV5-1, with D perhaps TRBD2 (6 bases). Trimming cost V 1 base and J 1 base, with 7 bases left between them. This CDR3 has 14 residues. Germline values: CDR1 SGHRS, CDR2 YFSETQ. The CDR3 bases are TGCGCCAGCAGCTTGTCGGGGGGCACAGATACGCAGTATTTT. This gives the protein CASSLSGGTDTQYF.

The chain carries TRBV7-2 and TRBJ1-1, with TRBD1 as a possible D gene (5 bases). There are 15 residues in the CDR3. V lost 5 bases to trimming and J lost 1 base, with 14 bases between them. CDR1 SGHTA and CDR2 FQGNSA come from the germline V gene. The CDR3 reads CASSPQGTSNTEAFF. In DNA, the CDR3 is TGTGCCAGCAGCCCGCAGGGAACCTCGAACACTGAAGCTTTCTTT. The whole variable domain, remainder taken from reference TRBV7-2 and TRBJ1-1, is GAGVSQSPSNKVTEKGKDVELRCDPISGHTALYWYRQSLGQGLEFLIYFQGNSAPDKSGLPSDRFSAERTGGSVSTLTIQRTQQEDSAVYLCASSPQGTSNTEAFFGQGTRLTVV.

The V call is TRBV5-1, the J call TRBJ1-3; 9 positions match TRBD1. With 0 bases clipped from V and 1 base from J, the junction kept 5 bases outside the gene matches. CDR3 size: 17 residues. The germline gives CDR1 SGHRS, CDR2 YFSETQ. The CDR3 DNA sequence: TGCGCCAGCAGCTTGGGGGACAGGGTATGGTCTGGAAACACCATATATTTT. Amino acid sequence: CASSLGDRVWSGNTIYF.

As for this clone: Germline and junction disagree at one end, which may indicate a read error. V and J are TRBV19 and TRBJ1-2; 8 bases fit TRBD1. The CDR3 loop spans 13 amino acids. From germline, CDR1 is LNHDA and CDR2 SQIVND (reference sequence). The CDR3 DNA follows: TGTGCCAGTAGCATAGACAGGGGCTATGGCTACACCTTC. Translating it yields CASSIDRGYGYTF.

This sequence joins TRBV11-2 and TRBJ1-1, with TRBD1 as a possible D gene (6 bases). V was trimmed by 5 bases and J by 4 bases, leaving 8 bases between them. The CDR3 has 12 residues. The germline CDR1 and CDR2 sequences are SGHAT and FQNNGV. The CDR3 region is CASSPGVTEAFF. For the CDR3, the DNA is TGTGCCAGCAGCCCAGGGGTCACTGAAGCTTTCTTT.

This rearrangement joins TRBV9 to TRBJ1-1, with a tentative D call TRBD1 (5 bases). The V gene lost 2 bases and the J gene lost 5 bases, with 10 bases spanning the gap. The CDR3 is made up of 13 amino acids. Per the germline V gene, CDR1 is SGDLS and CDR2 is YYNGEE. This CDR3 reads CASSVLQGTEAFF. The CDR3 bases are TGTGCCAGCAGCGTTCTTCAGGGAACTGAAGCTTTCTTT.

The chain combines TRBV13 with TRBJ2-7; 8 bases are shared with TRBD1. This CDR3 comprises 15 residues. Germline CDR1 reads PRHDT; CDR2 reads FYEKMQ (reference sequence). V shed 5 bases, J shed 3 bases, and the junction held 9 bases outside the gene matches. This CDR3 reads CASSQTGTGYYEQYF. In DNA form, the CDR3 reads TGTGCCAGCAGCCAAACCGGGACAGGTTACTACGAGCAGTACTTC.

The chain uses TRBV19 and TRBJ1-3, with D possibly TRBD1 on 6 matching bases. This CDR3 comprises 14 residues. In germline, CDR1 is LNHDA, CDR2 SQIVND (reference sequence). V lost 8 bases and J 6 bases, leaving 17 bases between the germline ends. The chain's CDR3 is CASSTGQQTNTIYF. The CDR3 nucleotides are TGTGCCAGTTCCACGGGACAACAAACAAACACCATATATTTT.

The genes are TRBV5-1 and TRBJ2-7; D unresolved. The length of the CDR3 is 14 residues. V lost 3 bases and J lost 0, with 10 bases in between. Germline V CDR1 and CDR2: SGHRS, YFSETQ. The CDR3 DNA reads TGCGCCAGCAGCTATACACTAAGCTCCTACGAGCAGTACTTC. It codes for CASSYTLSSYEQYF. The full variable domain, in which reference TRBV5-1 and TRBJ2-7 provide the parts outside the CDR3, is KAGVTQTPRYLIKTRGQQVTLSCSPISGHRSVSWYQQTPGQGLQFLFEYFSETQRNKGNFPGRFSGRQFSNSRSEMNVSTLELGDSALYLCASSYTLSSYEQYFGPGTRLTVT.

V usage is TRBV10-1 and J usage is TRBJ1-1; TRBD1 aligns across 8 bases. This CDR3 comprises 12 residues. CDR1 and CDR2 (germline): WNHNN, SYGVQD (reference sequence). The trim removed 4 bases at V and 7 bases at J, leaving 2 bases unmatched. Written as DNA, the CDR3 is TGCGCCAGCAGTGGACAGGGGCATGAAGCTTTCTTT. Protein: CASSGQGHEAFF.

This clone was seen more than once but under ten times. This rearrangement joins TRBV7-3 to TRBJ1-2, with 7 nucleotides matching TRBD1. The CDR3 consists of 12 residues. Germline CDR1 is SGHTA and CDR2 is FQGTGA. The junction had 4 bases not matched to a gene; V was cut back by 3 bases and J by 9 bases. CDR3 sequence reads: CASSFPGQSYTF. DNA for the CDR3: TGTGCCAGCAGCTTCCCGGGACAGAGCTACACCTTC. Full variable domain (outside the CDR3, taken from reference TRBV7-3 and TRBJ1-2): GAGVSQTPSNKVTEKGKYVELRCDPISGHTALYWYRQSLGQGPEFLIYFQGTGAADDSGLPNDRFFAVRPEGSVSTLKIQRTERGDSAVYLCASSFPGQSYTFGSGTRLTVV.

V usage is TRBV7-9 and J usage is TRBJ2-5; TRBD2 matches 13 bases. The CDR3 contains 18 residues. Trimming at V came to 1 base and at J to 0 bases, leaving 5 bases not matched to a gene. The V gene's germline CDR1 is SEHNR and CDR2 FQNEAQ (reference sequence). The DNA for the CDR3 is TGTGCCAGCAGCTTAGGACTAGCGGGGGGATTGTACCAAGAGACCCAGTACTTC. This codes for CASSLGLAGGLYQETQYF.

This clone was seen a single time. The chain has TRBV11-3 and TRBJ2-3, with D tentatively TRBD2 (5 bases). V dropped 6 bases and J dropped 11 bases, with 18 bases sitting between them. Germline values: CDR1 SGHNT, CDR2 YENEEA. This CDR3 spans 13 amino acids. The CDR3 loop is CASSPTSGSGQYF. The CDR3 DNA reads as TGTGCCAGCAGTCCTACCAGCGGATCTGGGCAGTATTTT.

This CDR3 is CASSLDGENDEQFF. CDR3 sequence (DNA): TGTGCCAGCAGCTTAGACGGGGAGAACGATGAGCAGTTCTTC. The gene calls are TRBV7-2 and TRBJ2-1; D might be TRBD2 (5 bases). This CDR3 region has 14 residues. Per the germline V gene, CDR1 is SGHTA and CDR2 is FQGNSA. V gave up 1 base and J gave up 8 bases, with 12 bases separating them.

The chain employs TRBV5-4 and TRBJ2-7; D might be TRBD1 (6 bases). Per germline, CDR1 SGHNT and CDR2 YYREEE (reference sequence). Trimming cost V 3 bases and J 2 bases, with 12 bases left between them. The CDR3 sequence is 14 residues long. For the CDR3, the DNA is TGTGCCAGCAGCTCACGACAGGATCCCTACGAGCAGTACTTC. Translating it yields CASSSRQDPYEQYF.

This clone was observed a handful of times. V usage is TRBV18 and J usage is TRBJ1-2, with TRBD1 as a possible D gene (5 bases). The CDR3 is 13 amino acids. Germline CDR1 is KGHSH and CDR2 is LQKENI. V lost 4 bases, J lost 8 bases, and 14 bases lay in between. DNA of the CDR3: TGTGCCAGCTCACTTATCGGGGGAATAGGCTACACCTTC. Translating it yields CASSLIGGIGYTF.

This clone was observed a handful of times. The chain joins TRBV7-9 to TRBJ1-1; TRBD1 matches 8 bases. The CDR3 sequence is 15 residues long. Germline V gene sequence: CDR1 SEHNR, CDR2 FQNEAQ (reference sequence). Germline trimming cut 3 bases from V and 3 bases from J; bases unmatched to any gene: 6. The CDR3 DNA reads as TGTGCCAGCAGCTTCTCGCAGGGGGCACACACTGAAGCTTTCTTT. It yields the protein CASSFSQGAHTEAFF.